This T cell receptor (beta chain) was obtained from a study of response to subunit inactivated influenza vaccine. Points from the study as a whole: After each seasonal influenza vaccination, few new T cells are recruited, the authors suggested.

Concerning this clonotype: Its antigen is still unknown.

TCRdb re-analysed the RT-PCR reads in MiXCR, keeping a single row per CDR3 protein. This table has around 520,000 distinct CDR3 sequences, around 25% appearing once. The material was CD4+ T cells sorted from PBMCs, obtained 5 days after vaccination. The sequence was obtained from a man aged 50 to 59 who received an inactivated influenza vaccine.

The chain's CDR3 is CSVWQPDTQYF. In nucleotides, the CDR3 is TGCAGCGTTTGGCAGCCAGATACGCAGTATTTT. The rearrangement links TRBV29-1 to TRBJ2-3; D is unresolved. This CDR3 spans 11 amino acids. The V gene's germline CDR1 is SQVTM and CDR2 ANQGSEA. V shed 5 bases and J shed 4 bases, with 7 bases lying between them.